Below are 31 T cell receptor beta chains sequenced from a single sample in a study of blood T cell repertoires in COVID-19. Using immunoSEQ multiplex PCR, the repertoire was profiled, and TCRdb retains in-frame clones only, with some absent. The sample lists about 120,000 clones; over 80% were seen once. Sequencing input: peripheral blood. The receptors were gathered from a man aged 60 to 69 with acute or convalescent COVID-19.

This chain uses TRBV5-1 with TRBJ2-5, with 11 bases that match TRBD2. Germline trimming cut 0 bases from V and 4 bases from J; bases unmatched to any gene: 11. The CDR3 loop spans 18 amino acids. Germline V lookup: CDR1 SGHRS, CDR2 YFSETQ. The CDR3 nucleotides are TGCGCCAGCAGCTTGGGGGTTTCTAGCGGGAGGAACGGAGAGACCCAGTACTTC. It translates to CASSLGVSSGRNGETQYF.

This chain links TRBV6-5 with TRBJ1-6; D is uncertain. The CDR3 length is 15 residues. V gave up 1 base and J gave up 6 bases, with 10 bases separating them. CDR1 is MNHEY, CDR2 SVGAGI, per germline. As DNA, the CDR3 is TGTGCCAGCAGTTACTTGGGCAGCCCTAATTCACCCCTCCACTTT. Its protein is CASSYLGSPNSPLHF.

This clone was recorded only once. J is TRBJ1-2 and V is TRBV15; 8 nucleotides align to TRBD1. J was trimmed by 4 bases and V by 5 bases; bases with no gene match: 12. The germline gives CDR1 LNHNV, CDR2 YYDKDF (reference sequence). The CDR3 spans 16 residues. The CDR3 sequence: CATSPPQGAVTYGYTF. The DNA of the CDR3 is TGTGCCACCAGCCCGCCTCAGGGGGCAGTTACCTATGGCTACACCTTC.

V and J are TRBV5-1 and TRBJ1-3; D is unclear. Germline CDR1 is SGHRS and CDR2 is YFSETQ. Trimming left V 4 bases short and J 3 bases short, with 14 bases between. CDR3 length: 15 amino acids. This CDR3 is CASSPAGSGGNTIYF. The CDR3 DNA is TGCGCCAGCAGCCCGGCAGGATCCGGTGGAAACACCATATATTTT.

This clone appeared once. The chain uses TRBV7-3 and TRBJ2-2; D is undetermined. Trimming pared 5 bases from V and 5 bases from J, leaving 18 bases between. Germline lookup yields CDR1 SGHTA and CDR2 FQGTGA. This CDR3 has 16 residues. For the CDR3, the DNA is TGTGCCAGCAGCACAGAGAGCACCGCGACGACCGGGGAGCTGTTTTTT. Translating it yields CASSTESTATTGELFF.

A remark on this clone: In the same sample, other DNA sequences code for this CDR3. This chain uses TRBV5-1 with TRBJ1-1; 8 bases agree with TRBD1. This CDR3 spans 15 amino acids. With V trimmed by 2 bases and J by 1 base, 4 bases remained unmatched. Germline V gene lookup returns CDR1 SGHRS and CDR2 YFSETQ. The CDR3 reads CASSLPGTGNTEAFF. The CDR3 nucleotides read TGCGCCAGCAGCTTACCTGGGACAGGGAACACTGAAGCTTTCTTT.

The chain has TRBV2 and TRBJ2-1; 8 bases match TRBD1. Germline V gene data show CDR1 as SNHLY and CDR2 as FYNNEI. This CDR3 is built from 14 residues. The junction had 7 bases not matched to a gene; V was cut back by 6 bases and J by 6 bases. CDR3 sequence (DNA): TGTGCCAGCAGCCCGGACAGGGCCTCCAATGAGCAGTTCTTC. It is translated as CASSPDRASNEQFF.

This chain links TRBV2 with TRBJ1-1; D might be TRBD1 (5 bases). The germline gives CDR1 SNHLY, CDR2 FYNNEI. V was pared by 3 bases and J by 10 bases, with 9 bases between. The CDR3 sequence is 11 residues long. CDR3 region: CASSDEQVAFF. Written as DNA, the CDR3 is TGTGCCAGCAGTGACGAACAGGTAGCTTTCTTT.

This clone was counted a single time. The J gene is TRBJ1-4, the V gene TRBV18; TRBD1 aligns across 9 bases. After removal of 4 bases from V and 5 bases from J, the junction contained 5 bases not matched to a gene. This CDR3 is built from 15 residues. CDR1 is KGHSH and CDR2 is LQKENI in the germline V gene. The CDR3 spells CASSLTGGPNEKLFF. Written as DNA, the CDR3 is TGTGCCAGCTCACTTACAGGGGGCCCGAATGAAAAACTGTTTTTT.

The chain recombines TRBV27 with TRBJ1-6; D remains ambiguous. The CDR3 spans 14 residues. CDR1 and CDR2 (germline): MNHEY, SMNVEV (reference sequence). The V end was cut by 3 bases, the J end by 8 bases, with 11 bases between. The CDR3 DNA is TGTGCCAGCAGTTTGTCCGGGAACGATTCACCCCTCCACTTT. Translating gives CASSLSGNDSPLHF.

The J gene is TRBJ1-2, the V gene TRBV18, with 9 bases lining up with TRBD1. The CDR3 totals 20 residues. Germline-derived CDR1 and CDR2 are KGHSH and LQKENI. J was trimmed by 1 base and V by 3 bases; bases with no gene match: 18. The CDR3: CASSPTMLTTRDRVNYGYTF. The CDR3 DNA reads as TGTGCCAGCTCACCTACCATGCTGACCACCCGGGACAGGGTTAACTATGGCTACACCTTC.

The chain couples TRBV6-5 to TRBJ2-1; TRBD1 matches at 7 bases. The CDR3 sequence is 13 residues long. Germline CDR1 reads MNHEY; CDR2 reads SVGAGI. V gave up 10 bases and J gave up 3 bases; unmatched junction bases: 6. CDR3 nucleotide sequence: TGTGCCACCCCCAACAGGGGCTACAATGAGCAGTTCTTC. It translates to CATPNRGYNEQFF.

The V call is TRBV9, the J call TRBJ2-1, with 7 bases fitting TRBD2. V gave up 4 bases and J gave up 4 bases; unmatched junction bases: 14. Germline V lookup: CDR1 SGDLS, CDR2 YYNGEE. This CDR3 region has 17 residues. CDR3 sequence reads: CASSHPPSGPEYNEQFF. CDR3 coding DNA: TGTGCCAGCAGCCATCCGCCTAGCGGCCCCGAATACAATGAGCAGTTCTTC.

This rearrangement joins TRBV18 to TRBJ2-2; 12 bases are a match to TRBD2. V lost 1 base, J lost 5 bases, and 2 bases stayed unmatched. CDR3 length: 16 amino acids. Germline CDR1 and CDR2: KGHSH and LQKENI. CDR3 DNA: TGTGCCAGCTCACCACTGACTAGCGGGAGTACCGGGGAGCTGTTTTTT. Translating it yields CASSPLTSGSTGELFF.

This clone was observed a handful of times. The chain's CDR3 is CASSIKVGSNQPQHF. In DNA, the CDR3 is TGTGCCAGTAGTATAAAGGTCGGGAGCAATCAGCCCCAGCATTTT. The chain uses TRBV19 and TRBJ1-5, with unresolved D. This CDR3 is built from 15 residues. The V gene lost 2 bases and the J gene lost 1 base, with 9 bases spanning the gap. Germline V CDR1 and CDR2: LNHDA, SQIVND (reference sequence).

This sequence joins TRBV7-3 and TRBJ2-5; D uncertain. The CDR3 contains 13 residues. The ends were cut back, 2 bases at V and 2 bases at J, with 6 bases in the middle. Germline-derived CDR1 and CDR2 are SGHTA and FQGTGA. This CDR3 is CASSLFPQETQYF. DNA for the CDR3: TGTGCCAGCAGCTTATTCCCACAAGAGACCCAGTACTTC.

The chain has TRBV6-1 and TRBJ2-5, with D possibly matching TRBD1 (5 bases). Germline V lookup: CDR1 MNHNS, CDR2 SASEGT. This CDR3 has 15 residues. V was pared by 3 bases and J by 7 bases, with 18 bases between. CDR3 DNA: TGTGCCAGCAGTGATAGGGGCCAATTGTCTGGGACCCAGTACTTC. This encodes CASSDRGQLSGTQYF.

This clone has more than one count but fewer than ten. The V and J genes are TRBV28 and TRBJ1-2; no clear D. The V gene's germline CDR1 is MDHEN and CDR2 SYDVKM. This CDR3 contains 12 residues. V lost 3 bases to trimming and J lost 5 bases, with 7 bases between them. CDR3 nucleotides: TGTGCCAGCAGTTTTATGAGGTATGGCTACACCTTC. It codes for CASSFMRYGYTF.

DNA for the CDR3: TGCGCCAGCAGCTTGGCCGGCGGGGGGACCGTCAATGAGCAGTTCTTC. Amino acid sequence: CASSLAGGGTVNEQFF. The chain combines TRBV5-1 with TRBJ2-1; TRBD2 matches at 8 bases. The CDR3 consists of 16 residues. CDR1 and CDR2 (germline): SGHRS, YFSETQ. With V trimmed by 0 bases and J by 6 bases, 8 bases remained unmatched.

V is TRBV5-4 and J is TRBJ1-3, with TRBD1 identical over 9 bases. Looked up from germline, CDR1 is SGHNT and CDR2 is YYREEE (reference sequence). The CDR3 covers 13 residues. V was clipped by 3 bases and J by 8 bases; unmatched bases: 3. CDR3 region: CASSSTGGYTIYF. CDR3 nucleotide sequence: TGTGCCAGCAGCTCTACAGGGGGCTACACCATATATTTT.

The chain recombines TRBV24-1 with TRBJ1-2, with D perhaps matching TRBD1 (6 bases). Trimming stripped 6 bases from V and 5 bases from J, with 9 bases between. The CDR3 is 12 residues long. Germline CDR1 and CDR2: KGHDR and SFDVKD. CDR3 coding DNA: TGTGCCACCAGTACAGGGAGTTATGGCTACACCTTC. This gives the protein CATSTGSYGYTF.

This chain links TRBV6-5 with TRBJ2-3; D not resolved. V lost 5 bases and J 4 bases, leaving 10 bases between the germline ends. From germline, CDR1 is MNHEY and CDR2 SVGAGI. The CDR3 extends over 13 amino acids. Here the CDR3 DNA reads TGTGCCAGCAGTAAATCCTTAGCAGATACGCAGTATTTT. Its translation is CASSKSLADTQYF.

The J gene is TRBJ2-5, the V gene TRBV25-1, with 9 bases matching TRBD1. The germline gives CDR1 MGHDK, CDR2 SYGVNS. CDR3 length: 14 amino acids. Trimming removed 3 bases from V and 4 bases from J; junction bases left unmatched: 3. In DNA, the CDR3 is TGTGCCAGCAGTGACCCGGACAGGGGAGAGACCCAGTACTTC. It encodes CASSDPDRGETQYF. The whole variable domain, remainder taken from reference TRBV25-1 and TRBJ2-5, is EADIYQTPRYLVIGTGKKITLECSQTMGHDKMYWYQQDPGMELHLIHYSYGVNSTEKGDLSSESTVSRIRTEHFPLTLESARPSHTSQYLCASSDPDRGETQYFGPGTRLLVL.

This chain uses TRBV9 with TRBJ1-4, with TRBD1 identical over 12 bases. Germline values: CDR1 SGDLS, CDR2 YYNGEE. V gave up 2 bases and J gave up 7 bases; unmatched junction bases: 3. The CDR3 is made up of 15 amino acids. CDR3 nucleotides: TGTGCCAGCAGCGTGTGGGACAGGGGGCCTGAAAAACTGTTTTTT. It translates to CASSVWDRGPEKLFF.

The chain joins TRBV28 to TRBJ1-3; 9 bases are a match to TRBD1. This CDR3 region has 15 residues. With 10 bases clipped from V and 1 base from J, the junction kept 8 bases outside the gene matches. Per the germline V gene, CDR1 is MDHEN and CDR2 is SYDVKM. DNA of the CDR3: TGTGCCACCAAAAGTGGGACAGGGTCTGGAAACACCATATATTTT. Amino acid sequence: CATKSGTGSGNTIYF.

The chain carries TRBV29-1 and TRBJ2-3, with TRBD1 matching 9 bases. This CDR3 spans 14 amino acids. The germline V gene has CDR1 SQVTM and CDR2 ANQGSEA. Trimming removed 4 bases from V and 4 bases from J; junction bases left unmatched: 6. The CDR3 loop is CSVGQGVGADTQYF. The CDR3 nucleotides read TGCAGCGTTGGACAGGGGGTTGGCGCAGATACGCAGTATTTT.

This chain links TRBV5-4 with TRBJ2-3; 12 nucleotides match TRBD2. Germline CDR1 reads SGHNT; CDR2 reads YYREEE (reference sequence). This CDR3 region has 16 residues. V lost 1 base, J lost 3 bases, and 3 bases stayed unmatched. The CDR3 DNA is TGTGCCAGCAGCTTGCGACTAGCGGGAGAGACAGATACGCAGTATTTT. Protein product: CASSLRLAGETDTQYF.

V is TRBV2 and J is TRBJ2-1; D unresolved. Germline values: CDR1 SNHLY, CDR2 FYNNEI. The CDR3 sequence is 13 residues long. Trimming took off 4 bases at V and 9 bases at J, with 13 bases between the two ends. The CDR3 region has the DNA TGTGCCAGCAGTGTCTCTGAGGATGGTGAGCAGTTCTTC. It translates to CASSVSEDGEQFF.

V and J are TRBV27 and TRBJ1-4, with unresolved D. The CDR3 contains 14 residues. CDR1 and CDR2 from the germline V gene are MNHEY and SMNVEV (reference sequence). V gave up 5 bases and J gave up 3 bases, with 10 bases separating them. CDR3 loop: CASSIMQANEKLFF. In DNA form, the CDR3 reads TGTGCCAGCAGTATAATGCAGGCTAATGAAAAACTGTTTTTT.

The chain combines TRBV5-4 with TRBJ2-1; 10 bases map to TRBD2. V was pared by 4 bases and J by 2 bases, with 3 bases of the junction left unmatched. Germline values: CDR1 SGHNT, CDR2 YYREEE (reference sequence). The CDR3 covers 15 residues. The CDR3 sequence: CASSLSGGAYNEQFF. As DNA, the CDR3 is TGTGCCAGCAGCCTGAGCGGGGGGGCCTACAATGAGCAGTTCTTC.

The chain links TRBV28 to TRBJ1-5; D is ambiguous. The V end was cut by 4 bases, the J end by 11 bases, with 12 bases between. Germline CDR1 reads MDHEN; CDR2 reads SYDVKM. The CDR3 extends over 12 amino acids. The CDR3: CASSSIATAQHF. CDR3 DNA: TGTGCCAGCAGTTCAATCGCAACAGCCCAGCATTTT.